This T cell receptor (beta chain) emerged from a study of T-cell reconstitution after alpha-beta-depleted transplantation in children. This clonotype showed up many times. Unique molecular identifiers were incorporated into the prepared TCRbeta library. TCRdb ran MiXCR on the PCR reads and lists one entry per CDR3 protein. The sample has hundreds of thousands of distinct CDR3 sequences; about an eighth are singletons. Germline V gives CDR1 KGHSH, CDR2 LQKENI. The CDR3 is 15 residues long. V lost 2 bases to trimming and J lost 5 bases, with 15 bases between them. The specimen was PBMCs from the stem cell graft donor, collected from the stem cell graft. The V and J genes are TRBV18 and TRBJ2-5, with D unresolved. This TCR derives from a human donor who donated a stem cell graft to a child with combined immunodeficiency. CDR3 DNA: TGTGCCAGCTCACCAGAGGCAGGTTTTAAGGAGACCCAGTACTTC. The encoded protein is CASSPEAGFKETQYF. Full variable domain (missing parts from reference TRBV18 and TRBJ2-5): NAGVMQNPRHLVRRRGQEARLRCSPMKGHSHVYWYRQLPEEGLKFMVYLQKENIIDESGMPKERFSAEFPKEGPSILRIQQVVRGDSAAYFCASSPEAGFKETQYFGPGTRLLVL.